This entry describes one TCR beta chain. Its target antigen remains unknown. Per-base quality was not reported, and no clone a single base away is much larger than it. This entry belongs to a study of PD-1 blockade in classical Hodgkin lymphoma (TCRdb year 2020). Context from the whole study: Nivolumab dosing was 3 mg/kg intravenously every 2 weeks, continuing until either disease progression or unacceptable toxicity. To define a peripheral blood immune signature of response to PD-1 blockade in classical Hodgkin lymphoma, the study combined TCR beta sequencing with CyTOF.

The Qiagen DNeasy kit was used to extract genomic DNA both from unsorted PBMCs and from the negatively selected CD4+ and CD8+ fractions. Amplification of TCR beta CDR3 regions was done by immunoSEQ multiplex PCR with primers that anneal to V and J segments. A synthetic immune receptor repertoire was used to minimize amplification bias, and remaining bias was computationally removed after sequencing. The paper's data handling went like this. Custom Python scripts were used to quantify repertoire diversity as the Shannon entropy index. Unsorted, CD4+ and CD8+ repertoires were analyzed separately, except for combined analyses in which CD4+ and CD8+ sequences were merged in silico. Clonal expansion was defined as a frequency increase of at least 2-fold after treatment compared with C1D1, and clones undetected at baseline were assigned a pseudocount of 0.5. Clones with 0 or 1 copy at C1D1 were classified as singleton clones, and clones with 2 or more copies were classified as non-singleton clones. By matching protein sequences in sorted samples from the same patient, clones expanded in unsorted samples were annotated as CD4+, CD8+ or unknown. Wilcoxon tests on paired samples were used to test diversity changes from C1D1 to C4D1. In its TCRdb copy, this immuneACCESS table keeps in-frame sequences only and misses some clones. Where compared with another copy, unresolved V genes explain less than half of these, and the others have no known cause. V, J and clone size were drawn from that table, and D and trimming were deduced from the DNA. The sample profile shows 25,000 to 30,000 clones; around 70% of them were found once. The top ten hold approximately 16% of the sample.

The time point label of this sample denotes: cycle 2 day 1 (C2D1) of nivolumab. All trial patients had relapsed after autologous stem cell transplantation, with cohorts A, B and C differing in prior brentuximab vedotin exposure. A total of 50 to 70 patients with relapsed/refractory classical Hodgkin lymphoma made up the trial cohort, and each patient's best overall response was complete response, partial response or progressive disease. In the multi-cohort phase II CheckMate 205 trial, trial patients received single-agent nivolumab. An independent review committee assessed best overall response by applying the 2007 International Working Group response criteria. Trial PBMCs were collected just before the start of nivolumab (C1D1) and during therapy at cycle 2 day 1 and cycle 4 day 1. After peripheral blood was drawn into 8 mL Vacutainer Cell Preparation Tubes, PBMCs were isolated by centrifugation and then cryopreserved.

The full study reports these points: By C4D1, a significant rise was seen in CD4+ TCR diversity but not in CD8+ TCR diversity (p=0.0027 vs p=0.16), and the rise was most apparent among complete responders (p=0.02). The study was restricted to a single clinical trial cohort, and the causes of repertoire differences, possibly disease activity or prior therapy, were left undefined. Baseline TCR diversity was reported to be lower in newly diagnosed patients than in healthy donors and to be lower still in relapsed/refractory patients. Patients starting nivolumab less than 1 year after ASCT had lower diversity and were excluded from later analyses to avoid confounding by immune reconstitution. Baseline diversity similar to that of newly diagnosed patients was observed in trial patients achieving complete response, whereas significantly lower diversity was observed in partial responders and progressors.

The sequence derives from a human donor with classical Hodgkin lymphoma. The material sequenced was peripheral blood mononuclear cells (PBMCs), taken before the second cycle of nivolumab.

Here is the DNA: TGTGCCAGCGGCCTAGCCGGTAACGATAATTCACCCCTCCACTTT. Its amino acids are CASGLAGNDNSPLHF. The sequence is built from TRBV28 and TRBJ1-6, with no D gene named confidently. The CDR3 runs 15 residues from the cysteine to the phenylalanine. CDR3 DNA is the only sequence kept; it has 45 bases, read in frame from the first base. From a lookup of the germline V gene, CDR1 and CDR2 are MDHEN and SYDVKM. The V end loses 8 bases and the J end loses 5 bases, and a stretch of 16 bases separates them.